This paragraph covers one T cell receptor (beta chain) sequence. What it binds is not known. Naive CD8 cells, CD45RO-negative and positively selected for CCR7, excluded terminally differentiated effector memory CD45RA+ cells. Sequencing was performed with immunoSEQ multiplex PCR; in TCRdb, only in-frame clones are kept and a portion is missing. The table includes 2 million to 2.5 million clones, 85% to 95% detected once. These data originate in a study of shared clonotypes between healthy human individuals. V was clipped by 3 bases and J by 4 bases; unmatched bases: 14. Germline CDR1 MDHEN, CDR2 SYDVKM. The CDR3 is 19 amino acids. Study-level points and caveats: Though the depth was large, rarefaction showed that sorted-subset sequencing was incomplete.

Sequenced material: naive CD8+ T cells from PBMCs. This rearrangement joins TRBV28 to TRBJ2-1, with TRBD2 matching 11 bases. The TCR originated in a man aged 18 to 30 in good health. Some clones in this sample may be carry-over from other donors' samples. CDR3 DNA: TGTGCCAGCAGTTTTAGATCTAGCGGGAGGTCTCCCTTATACAATGAGCAGTTCTTC. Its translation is CASSFRSSGRSPLYNEQFF. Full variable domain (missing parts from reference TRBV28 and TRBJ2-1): DVKVTQSSRYLVKRTGEKVFLECVQDMDHENMFWYRQDPGLGLRLIYFSYDVKMKEKGDIPEGYSVSREKKERFSLILESASTNQTSMYLCASSFRSSGRSPLYNEQFFGPGTRLTVL.